This T cell receptor beta chain was profiled in a study of identical twins. A universal primer site was created by template switching, with the cDNA bearing unique molecular identifiers. MiXCR, applied by TCRdb to the 5' RACE reads, yields one record per CDR3 protein. Among about 190,000 distinct CDR3 sequences listed, 15% were seen once. V shed 3 bases and J shed 8 bases, with 11 bases lying between them. CDR3 length equals 13 residues. General observations from the study: With abundant cord blood beta clonotypes, insertions were fewer; memory repertoires showed no such pattern. Out-of-frame alpha sequences shared between twins exhibited an excess of low generation probability.

This clonotype came up a few times. Its target is not known. The same data also contributed to another study, on T cells expressing NK-cell markers.

Sequenced sample: CD8+ T cells sorted from blood. This chain uses TRBV12-3 or TRBV12-4 with TRBJ2-1, with a possible D match to TRBD1 (7 bases). The receptor's source is a woman aged 18-30 years in good health. Here the CDR3 reads CASSFGGGDEQFF. The CDR3, as DNA: TGTGCCAGCAGTTTCGGAGGGGGCGATGAGCAGTTCTTC.